The present T cell receptor (beta chain) was sequenced within a study of T cells in Graves' hyperthyroidism and ophthalmopathy (dated by TCRdb to between 2017 and 2020). Regarding the study in general: Peripheral blood was collected at initial diagnosis, before any treatment. TCR V-J signatures able to tell the groups apart were searched for in a discovery cohort of 100 patients, of whom 43 had Graves' ophthalmopathy and about 60 had stable Graves' hyperthyroidism. Prospective prediction of ophthalmopathy was tested in an independent validation cohort consisting of some 20 hyperthyroidism patients and more than 15 patients who later progressed to ophthalmopathy. The 100 discovery patients were randomly split 7:3 into training and test sets. In more than five Graves' hyperthyroidism patients, the study also compared T-cell repertoires from thyroid tissue with T-cell repertoires from blood. Once sampling was done, hyperthyroidism patients were given methimazole at a starting dose of 30 mg daily, whereas ophthalmopathy patients were given high-dose intravenous methylprednisolone. According to the paper, TCR Vbeta CDR3 sequencing was carried out on approximately 140 peripheral blood samples, which came from more than 40 ophthalmopathy, roughly 75 hyperthyroidism and about 17 progressor patients. The investigation overall reported the following: A 13 V-J signature model separated ophthalmopathy from stable hyperthyroidism, with 87.88% sensitivity and 81% to 83% specificity in cross-validation and 80%/75% in testing. In validation, progression to ophthalmopathy was predicted by the model with 65% to 71% sensitivity and 72.22% specificity, a median of roughly 6 months before onset. Most expanded thyroid clonotypes (frequency above 0.001) were also detected in blood, a finding suggesting that blood repertoires may reflect thyroid immune responses. Sample size was not statistically predetermined, and blinding of investigators to group allocation was not performed.

On this clonotype: Its antigen remains undetermined. Base qualities were left out, and no much larger clone turns up one base away.

CDR1 is given as MNHNS and CDR2 as SASEGT, both from the germline V gene. The junction shows trimming of 7 bases on V and 4 bases on J, plus 16 bases between the germline ends. The CDR3, cysteine through phenylalanine, is 14 amino acids long. Of the read, only the CDR3 DNA is kept; its 42 bases are in frame from base 1. Ophthalmopathy patients had moderately to severely active disease, with a Clinical Activity Score of 3 or more, a NOSPECS grade of 4 or more, and a disease duration of less than 3 months. Any patient with an uncontrolled infection, another autoimmune disease, pregnancy or lactation was excluded. Diagnoses were based on clinical symptoms, serum thyroxine and TRAb, thyroid ultrasound and orbital computed tomography. PBMCs were separated from roughly 10 ml of fresh peripheral blood using Ficoll-Paque density gradient centrifugation. Total RNA was extracted using Trizol reagent, and RNA quality was assessed on an Agilent 2100 Bioanalyzer.

Amplification of TCR beta CDR3 regions was carried out from RNA transcripts. A first-round RT-PCR of the TCR CDR3 used the HTBI primer set with the Qiagen OneStep RT-PCR kit. The libraries were constructed in a second round of multiplex PCR and then size-selected and purified. Libraries were sequenced paired-end with 100 bp reads on an Illumina HiSeq2000. Processing in the source paper ran as follows. SOAPnuke was used to process the raw data, with reads discarded if the reads contained adapters or uncalled bases, had a mean Phred below 15, or lacked an exact constant-primer or identifier match. COPE v1.2.5 was used to merge the high-quality paired reads, and each unique nucleotide sequence was defined as a clonotype. MiTCR v1.1 was used to align clonotypes to the IMGT TRBV, TRBD and TRBJ reference segments. Analysis was restricted to V-J combinations with a frequency above 0.0001, which covered approximately 99% of repertoires. A TCS score was defined as the ratio between F50 (clonal expansion) and ExV (chaos), using BLOSUM62-based TCRdist between CDR3 peptides within each V-J. Welch's t-statistics and random forest reduced around 550 V-J features to 13, which were used in a naive Bayes classifier (R e1071). TCRdb passed the public sequencing reads through fastp at Q25 and MiXCR, retaining productive beta sequences. CDR3 protein duplicates are merged, each entry listing the most common genes and DNA. The V and J calls here are based on TCRdb, not the publication. In this sample the table shows under 250,000 distinct CDR3 sequences, around 24% of which occur a single time. Of the sample, roughly a third is held by the ten largest clones.

This chain joins TRBV6-1 to TRBJ1-1; a weak D assignment points to TRBD1 (6 bases agree). This receptor was obtained from a woman aged 40 to 50 with Graves' ophthalmopathy. The sequencing sample was made of blood. DNA sequence: TGTGCCAGCACTAAACAGGGTAGGGTCACTGAAGCTTTCTTT. Its product reads: CASTKQGRVTEAFF.